This T cell receptor beta chain is from a study of cytomegalovirus exposure and HLA in healthy donors. Researchers ran the PCR with 60 Vbeta and 13 Jbeta primers. TCRdb keeps only in-frame clones here, not all; method: immunoSEQ multiplex PCR. Among about 93,000 clones listed, nearly 80% were seen once. It was healthy bone marrow donors who served as donors. General study findings and limits: An analysis done earlier found most TCR beta V segments productive about 87% or about 30% of the time.

Details on this clone: What it binds is not known.

This TCR derives from a woman in her thirties or forties in good health and CMV-seronegative. Sequenced: PBMCs.

DNA for the CDR3: TGTGCCAGCAGCTTAAACAGGGTGGACACCGGGGAGCTGTTTTTT. It translates to CASSLNRVDTGELFF. V and J are TRBV7-9 and TRBJ2-2, with D possibly TRBD1 on 6 matching bases. Germline V gene data show CDR1 as SEHNR and CDR2 as FQNEAQ (reference sequence). V lost 2 bases to trimming and J lost 3 bases, with 10 bases between them. This CDR3 comprises 15 residues.